This T cell receptor (beta chain) was recorded in a study of blood T cell repertoires in COVID-19. Overall study: Samples of COVID-19 (acute and convalescent) were obtained from the United States, Italy and Spain.

This clone was seen many times. Only in-frame clones appear in the TCRdb table, and some are missing; sequencing was by immunoSEQ multiplex PCR. The sample has 300,000 to 400,000 clones, less than 85% seen once. Trimming cost V 3 bases and J 6 bases, with 9 bases left between them. Germline CDR1 reads MNHNS; CDR2 reads SASEGT. The CDR3 contains 14 residues. Participants came from roughly 23 US areas, aged roughly 18 to 89 years. Clinical histories supplied by participants themselves formed the basis of cohort assignment. Individuals in the exposed group had encountered a COVID-19 case within 2 weeks preceding study entry.

The chain uses TRBV6-1 and TRBJ1-6, with TRBD1 as a possible D gene (5 bases). Sequenced sample: PBMCs or T cells enriched from blood (not recorded which). This sequence originates from a woman in her 30s who had been exposed to COVID-19. Here the CDR3 reads CASSDRVGNSPLHF. The CDR3 nucleotides read TGTGCCAGCAGTGACAGGGTCGGTAATTCACCCCTCCACTTT.